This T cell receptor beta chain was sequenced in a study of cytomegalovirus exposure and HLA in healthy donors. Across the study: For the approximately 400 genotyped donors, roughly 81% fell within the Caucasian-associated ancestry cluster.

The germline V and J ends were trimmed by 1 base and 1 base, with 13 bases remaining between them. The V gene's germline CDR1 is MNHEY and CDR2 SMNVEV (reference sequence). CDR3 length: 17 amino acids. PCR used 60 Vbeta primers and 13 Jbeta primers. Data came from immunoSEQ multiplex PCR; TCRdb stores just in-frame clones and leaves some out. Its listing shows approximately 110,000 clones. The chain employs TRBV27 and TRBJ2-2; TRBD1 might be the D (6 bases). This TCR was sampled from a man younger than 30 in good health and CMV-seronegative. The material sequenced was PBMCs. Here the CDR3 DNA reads TGTGCCAGCAGTTTATATAGGACAGCGGAGAACACCGGGGAGCTGTTTTTT. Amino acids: CASSLYRTAENTGELFF.